This TCR beta chain was retrieved from a study of blood T cell repertoires in COVID-19. Study as a whole: The study drew acute and convalescent COVID-19 samples from the United States, Italy and Spain. PBMCs, B-cell-depleted T cells, or T cells were the source of the cDNA or gDNA that made up the material.

CDR3 length equals 14 residues. V was pared by 2 bases and J by 6 bases, with 14 bases between. CDR1 and CDR2 from the germline V gene are MNHEY and SVGAGI. In the original workflow: The authors estimated nucleated cell counts from reference gene primer amplification. Only in-frame clones appear in the TCRdb table, and some are missing; sequencing was by immunoSEQ multiplex PCR. From that table come the V and J calls and clone size; the DNA was used to work out D and trimming. The sample has about 68,000 clones, 86% seen once. Sequencing was performed on peripheral blood. The chain recombines TRBV6-5 with TRBJ2-7; tentative D call: TRBD1 (5 bases). The source of this sequence is a man aged 50 to 60 with acute or convalescent COVID-19. The CDR3 sequence is CASSYKSRVGEQYF. CDR3 nucleotide sequence: TGTGCCAGCAGTTACAAATCCAGGGTCGGCGAGCAGTACTTC.